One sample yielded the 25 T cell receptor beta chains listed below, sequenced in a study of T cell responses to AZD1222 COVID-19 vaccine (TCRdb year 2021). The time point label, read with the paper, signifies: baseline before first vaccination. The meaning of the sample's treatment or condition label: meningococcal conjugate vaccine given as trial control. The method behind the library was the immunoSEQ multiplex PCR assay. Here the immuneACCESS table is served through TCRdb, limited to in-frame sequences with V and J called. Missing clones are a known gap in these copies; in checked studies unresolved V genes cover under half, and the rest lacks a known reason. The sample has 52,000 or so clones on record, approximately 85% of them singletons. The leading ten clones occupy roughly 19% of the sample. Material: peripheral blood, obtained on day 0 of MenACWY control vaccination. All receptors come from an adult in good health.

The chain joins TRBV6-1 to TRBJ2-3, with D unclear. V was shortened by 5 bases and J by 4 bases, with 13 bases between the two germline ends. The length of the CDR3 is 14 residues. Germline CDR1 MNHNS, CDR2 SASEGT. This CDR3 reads CASSYSVEADTQYF. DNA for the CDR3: TGTGCCAGCAGTTATTCGGTAGAGGCAGATACGCAGTATTTT.

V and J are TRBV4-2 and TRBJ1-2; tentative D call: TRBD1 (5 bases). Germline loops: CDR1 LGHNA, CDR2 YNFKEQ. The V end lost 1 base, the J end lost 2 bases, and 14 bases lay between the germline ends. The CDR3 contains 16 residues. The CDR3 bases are TGTGCCAGCAGCCAAGGACCGGCCAGGGAGAACTATGGCTACACCTTC. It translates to CASSQGPARENYGYTF.

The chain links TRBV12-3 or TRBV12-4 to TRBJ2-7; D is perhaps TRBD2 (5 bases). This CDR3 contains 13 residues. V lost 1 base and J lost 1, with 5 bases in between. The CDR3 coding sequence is TGTGCCAGCAGTTTAGGCGGGTCCTACGAGCAGTACTTC. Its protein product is CASSLGGSYEQYF.

CDR3: CASKGRTYGYTF. The CDR3 DNA sequence: TGTGCCAGCAAAGGAAGGACCTATGGCTACACCTTC. The chain links TRBV28 to TRBJ1-2; D is uncertain. V was shortened by 7 bases and J by 4 bases, with 10 bases between the two germline ends. Germline V lookup: CDR1 MDHEN, CDR2 SYDVKM. There are 12 residues in the CDR3.

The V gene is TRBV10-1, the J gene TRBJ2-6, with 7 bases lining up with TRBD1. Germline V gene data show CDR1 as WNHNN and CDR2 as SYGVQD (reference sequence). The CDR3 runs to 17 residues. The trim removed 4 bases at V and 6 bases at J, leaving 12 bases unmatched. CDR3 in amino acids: CASSGTGRLCVANVLTF. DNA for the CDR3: TGCGCCAGCAGTGGGACAGGACGCCTCTGTGTGGCCAACGTCCTGACTTTC.

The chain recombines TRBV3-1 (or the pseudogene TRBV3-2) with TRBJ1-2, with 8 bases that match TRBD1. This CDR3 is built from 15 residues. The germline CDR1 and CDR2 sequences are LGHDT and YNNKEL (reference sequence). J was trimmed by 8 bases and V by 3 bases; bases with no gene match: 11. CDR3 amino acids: CASSQSGQGIFGYTF. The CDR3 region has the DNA TGTGCCAGCAGCCAGTCCGGACAGGGTATATTCGGCTACACCTTC.

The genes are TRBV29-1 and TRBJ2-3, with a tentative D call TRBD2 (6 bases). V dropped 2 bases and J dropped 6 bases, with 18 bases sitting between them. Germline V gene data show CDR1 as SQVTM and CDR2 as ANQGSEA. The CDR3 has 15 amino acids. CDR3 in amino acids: CSVEWREGPDDTQYF. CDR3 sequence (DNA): TGCAGCGTTGAATGGCGGGAAGGGCCTGACGATACGCAGTATTTT.

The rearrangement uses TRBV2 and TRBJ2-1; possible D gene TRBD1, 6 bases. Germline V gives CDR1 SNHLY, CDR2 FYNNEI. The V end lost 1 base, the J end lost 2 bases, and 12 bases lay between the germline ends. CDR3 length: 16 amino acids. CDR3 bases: TGTGCCAGCAGTGAAGGTCCGGGACAAACCTACAATGAGCAGTTCTTC. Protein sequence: CASSEGPGQTYNEQFF.

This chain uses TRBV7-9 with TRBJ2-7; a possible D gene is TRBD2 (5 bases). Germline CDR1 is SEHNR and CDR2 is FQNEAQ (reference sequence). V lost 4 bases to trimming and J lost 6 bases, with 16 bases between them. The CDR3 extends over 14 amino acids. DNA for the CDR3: TGTGCCAGCAGCTCATCCCCCGGGGAGACCGAGCAGTACTTC. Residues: CASSSSPGETEQYF. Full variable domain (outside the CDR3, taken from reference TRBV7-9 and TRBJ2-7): DTGVSQNPRHKITKRGQNVTFRCDPISEHNRLYWYRQTLGQGPEFLTYFQNEAQLEKSRLLSDRFSAERPKGSFSTLEIQRTEQGDSAMYLCASSSSPGETEQYFGPGTRLTVT.

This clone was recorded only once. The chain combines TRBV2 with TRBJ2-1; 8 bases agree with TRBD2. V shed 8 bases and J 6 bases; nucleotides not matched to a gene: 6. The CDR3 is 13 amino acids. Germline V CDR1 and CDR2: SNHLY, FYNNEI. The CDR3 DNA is TGTGCCAGCTCCGGGACTAGAATCAATGAGCAGTTCTTC. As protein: CASSGTRINEQFF.

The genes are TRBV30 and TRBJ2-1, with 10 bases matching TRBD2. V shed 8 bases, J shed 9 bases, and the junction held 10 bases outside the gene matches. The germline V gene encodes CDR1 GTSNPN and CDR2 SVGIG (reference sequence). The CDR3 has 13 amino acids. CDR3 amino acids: CAVTSGPSAEQFF. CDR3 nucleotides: TGTGCCGTGACTAGCGGGCCGTCGGCTGAGCAGTTCTTC.

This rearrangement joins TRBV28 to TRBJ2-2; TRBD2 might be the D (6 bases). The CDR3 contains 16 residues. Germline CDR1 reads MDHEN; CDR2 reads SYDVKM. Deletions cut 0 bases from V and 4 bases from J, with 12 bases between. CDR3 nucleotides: TGTGCCAGCAGTTTATGGTCCGGGAGTGGCACCGGGGAGCTGTTTTTT. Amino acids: CASSLWSGSGTGELFF.

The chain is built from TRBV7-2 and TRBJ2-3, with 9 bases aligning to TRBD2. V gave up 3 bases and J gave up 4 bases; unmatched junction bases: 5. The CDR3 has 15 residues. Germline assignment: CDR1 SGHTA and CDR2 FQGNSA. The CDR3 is CASSFGAGGADTQYF. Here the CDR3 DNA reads TGTGCCAGCAGCTTTGGGGCGGGAGGGGCAGATACGCAGTATTTT.

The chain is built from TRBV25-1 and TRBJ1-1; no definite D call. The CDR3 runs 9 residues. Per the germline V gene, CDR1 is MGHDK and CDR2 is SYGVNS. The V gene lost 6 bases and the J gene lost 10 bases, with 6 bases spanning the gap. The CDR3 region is CASRGPAFF. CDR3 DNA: TGTGCCAGCAGGGGTCCAGCTTTCTTT.

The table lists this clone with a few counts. This CDR3 is CASSFASSGRNYNEQFF. CDR3 nucleotide sequence: TGTGCCAGCAGCTTCGCTTCTAGCGGGAGAAACTACAATGAGCAGTTCTTC. This sequence joins TRBV7-2 and TRBJ2-1; TRBD2 aligns across 10 bases. Trimming removed 3 bases from V and 3 bases from J; junction bases left unmatched: 8. CDR3 size: 17 residues. The germline V gene has CDR1 SGHTA and CDR2 FQGNSA.

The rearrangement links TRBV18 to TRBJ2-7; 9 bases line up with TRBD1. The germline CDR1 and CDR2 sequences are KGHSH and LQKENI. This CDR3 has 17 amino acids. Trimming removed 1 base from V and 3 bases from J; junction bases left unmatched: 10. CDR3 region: CASSPQLLGQGGYEQYF. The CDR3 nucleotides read TGTGCCAGCTCACCACAACTGCTGGGACAGGGTGGCTACGAGCAGTACTTC.

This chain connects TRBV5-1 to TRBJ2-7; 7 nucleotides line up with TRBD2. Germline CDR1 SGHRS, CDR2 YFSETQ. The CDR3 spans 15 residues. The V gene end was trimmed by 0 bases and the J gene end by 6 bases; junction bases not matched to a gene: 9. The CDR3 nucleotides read TGCGCCAGCAGCTTGGTTGCGGGAGCGAATGGCGAGCAGTACTTC. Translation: CASSLVAGANGEQYF.

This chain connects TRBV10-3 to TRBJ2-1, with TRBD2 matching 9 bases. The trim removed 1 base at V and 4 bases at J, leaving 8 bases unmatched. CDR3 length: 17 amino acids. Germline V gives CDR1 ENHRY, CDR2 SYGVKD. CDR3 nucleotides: TGTGCCATCAGTGAGTGGAGCGGGAGGCCCCCTTACAATGAGCAGTTCTTC. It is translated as CAISEWSGRPPYNEQFF.

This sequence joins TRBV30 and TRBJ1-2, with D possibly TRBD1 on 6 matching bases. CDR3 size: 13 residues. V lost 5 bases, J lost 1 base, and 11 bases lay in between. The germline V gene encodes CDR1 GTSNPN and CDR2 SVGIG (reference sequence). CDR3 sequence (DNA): TGTGCCTGGCAGGGGCCCTTTAACTATGGCTACACCTTC. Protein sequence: CAWQGPFNYGYTF.

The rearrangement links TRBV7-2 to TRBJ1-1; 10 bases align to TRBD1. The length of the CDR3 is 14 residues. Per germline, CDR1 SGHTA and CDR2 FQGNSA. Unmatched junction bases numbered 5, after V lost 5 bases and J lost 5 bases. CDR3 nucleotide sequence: TGTGCCAGCAGCGTTCGACAGGGGGCGACTGAAGCTTTCTTT. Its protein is CASSVRQGATEAFF. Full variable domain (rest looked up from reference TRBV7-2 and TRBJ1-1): GAGVSQSPSNKVTEKGKDVELRCDPISGHTALYWYRQSLGQGLEFLIYFQGNSAPDKSGLPSDRFSAERTGGSVSTLTIQRTQQEDSAVYLCASSVRQGATEAFFGQGTRLTVV.

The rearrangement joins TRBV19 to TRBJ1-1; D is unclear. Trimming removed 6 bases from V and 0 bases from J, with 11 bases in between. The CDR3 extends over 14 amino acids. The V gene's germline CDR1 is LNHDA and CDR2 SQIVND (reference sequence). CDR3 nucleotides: TGTGCCAGTAGCCGGGAAGGCCTGAACACTGAAGCTTTCTTT. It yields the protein CASSREGLNTEAFF.

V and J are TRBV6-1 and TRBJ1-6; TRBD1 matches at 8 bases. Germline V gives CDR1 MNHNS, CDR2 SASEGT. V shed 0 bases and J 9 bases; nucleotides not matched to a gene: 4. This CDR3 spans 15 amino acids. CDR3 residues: CASSEADRGGSPLHF. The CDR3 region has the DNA TGTGCCAGCAGTGAAGCCGACAGGGGAGGTTCACCCCTCCACTTT.

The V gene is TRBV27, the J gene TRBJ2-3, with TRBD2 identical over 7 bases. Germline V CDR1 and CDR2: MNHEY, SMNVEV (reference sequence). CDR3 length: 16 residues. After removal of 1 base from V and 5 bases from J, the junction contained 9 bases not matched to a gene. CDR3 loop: CASSLFPAGNIDTQYF. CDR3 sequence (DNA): TGTGCCAGCAGTTTATTCCCAGCGGGAAATATAGATACGCAGTATTTT.

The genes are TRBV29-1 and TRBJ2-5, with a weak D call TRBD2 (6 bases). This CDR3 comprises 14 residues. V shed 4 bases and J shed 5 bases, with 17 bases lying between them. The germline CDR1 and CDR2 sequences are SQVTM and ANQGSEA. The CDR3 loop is CSVVGGESGETQYF. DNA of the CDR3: TGCAGCGTTGTGGGAGGCGAGTCGGGGGAGACCCAGTACTTC.

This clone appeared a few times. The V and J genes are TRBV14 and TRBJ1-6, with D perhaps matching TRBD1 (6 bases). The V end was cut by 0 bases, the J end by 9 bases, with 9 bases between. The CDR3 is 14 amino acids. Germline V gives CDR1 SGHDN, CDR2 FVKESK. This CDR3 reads CASSQDLGGSPLHF. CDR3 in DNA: TGTGCCAGCAGCCAAGATTTAGGGGGTTCACCCCTCCACTTT. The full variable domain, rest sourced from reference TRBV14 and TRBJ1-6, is EAGVTQFPSHSVIEKGQTVTLRCDPISGHDNLYWYRRVMGKEIKFLLHFVKESKQDESGMPNNRFLAERTGGTYSTLKVQPAELEDSGVYFCASSQDLGGSPLHFGNGTRLTVT.